This T cell receptor (beta chain) was identified during a study of beta chain features in type 1 diabetes. Study-wide context: Cells sorted and examined across all samples totaled more than 90,000,000. The study's findings and limits: Equally in patients and controls, shorter templates might have been favored by PCR. The study found that naive, central memory and Treg TCRB repertoires appeared more similar in patients than in healthy donors. The study found moderately but significantly shorter TCRB CDR3s in all four CD4+ subsets of Type 1 diabetes patients.

This clone turned up a few times. Its antigen is undetermined. Germline loops: CDR1 MNHEY, CDR2 SVGAGI. This CDR3 has 14 amino acids. V dropped 6 bases and J dropped 5 bases, with 13 bases sitting between them. Markers CD45RO/CCR7/CD25/CD127/CD95/CD27 served to sort CD4+ naive, central memory, regulatory and stem cell-like memory cells. The whole isolated RNA underwent reverse transcription, so sequencing captured expressed TCRB transcripts. Profiling relied on immunoSEQ multiplex PCR, and the TCRdb table lists in-frame clones only, not all of them. The sample has 95,000 to 110,000 clones; approximately 30% are singletons.

This receptor was identified in a woman younger than 35 with type 1 diabetes. Sequenced sample: central memory CD4+ T cells from blood. V gene TRBV6-5 combines with J gene TRBJ2-2, with D maybe TRBD2 (6 bases). The chain's CDR3 is CASREGRRTGELFF. The CDR3 nucleotides read TGTGCCAGCAGGGAGGGTAGAAGGACCGGGGAGCTGTTTTTT.